The clone carrying this TCR beta chain occurred many times. The target antigen is unknown. The data belong to a study of blood T cells in healthy people across ages. The study's findings and limits: Unknown CMV status may confound age-related changes in expanded clones.

Primers used in a second PCR of roughly 7 to 11 cycles were a sample-barcoded 5' primer and a J-beta primer mix. MiXCR, applied by TCRdb to the 5' RACE reads, yields one record per CDR3 protein. This table has hundreds of thousands of distinct CDR3 sequences, roughly 32% appearing once. J lost 7 bases, V lost 1 base, and 12 bases had no gene match. The V gene's germline CDR1 is LGHNA and CDR2 YNFKEQ. The CDR3 is 18 amino acids. The source is a woman aged 80 or over in good health. The chain has TRBV4-2 and TRBJ2-4; 11 bases line up with TRBD2. Sequenced: blood. In DNA, the CDR3 is TGTGCCAGCAGCCAAGTAACCACTAGCGGGGGCTCAGGGAACATTCAGTACTTC. It yields the protein CASSQVTTSGGSGNIQYF.